The clone carrying this T cell receptor (beta chain) appeared a single time. Its antigen is unknown. The sample belongs to a study of cytomegalovirus exposure and HLA in healthy donors. Overall study findings and caveats: Most CMV-associated TCR beta chains were later found to appear HLA-restricted. With later analysis, a missense DCLRE1C variant became linked to TCR beta V- and J-gene trimming. Most sequenced TCRs were rare (though some public TCRs occurred in many donors). Specific recognition of CMV antigens was confirmed in vitro for a few chains (all CMV-associated).

Primers included in the PCR were 60 Vbeta and 13 Jbeta primers. The assay was immunoSEQ multiplex PCR, and TCRdb's table has in-frame clones only and misses some. The repertoire holds 90,000 to 150,000 clones, with 80% to 90% as singletons. Germline CDR1 is SQVTM and CDR2 is ANQGSEA. The CDR3 length is 14 residues. Trimming shortened V by 7 bases and J by 0 bases, and 14 bases separated the two germline ends. The sequence was collected from a man aged 35 to 55 in good health and CMV-seronegative. Sequencing was performed on PBMCs. The genes are TRBV29-1 and TRBJ2-3; D is possibly TRBD1 (6 bases). The CDR3: CSASQGASTDTQYF. The CDR3, as DNA: TGCAGCGCCTCACAGGGTGCTAGCACAGATACGCAGTATTTT.